This passage covers 27 T cell receptor beta chains from one sample sequenced in a study of PD-1 blockade in classical Hodgkin lymphoma. Profiled with immunoSEQ multiplex PCR; TCRdb holds only in-frame clones, not every one. The repertoire holds some 50,000 clones, with approximately 73% as singletons. Every patient had relapsed following autologous stem cell transplantation, and cohorts differed in brentuximab vedotin exposure. The sample was peripheral blood mononuclear cells (PBMCs), taken at baseline. Receptors originate from a human donor with classical Hodgkin lymphoma.

Written as DNA, the CDR3 is TGCGCCAGCAGCCCCCTGGGGGCTAGCGGGAGTGACTCCTACAATGAGCAGTTCTTC. This codes for CASSPLGASGSDSYNEQFF. The chain is built from TRBV4-1 and TRBJ2-1, with 10 bases matching TRBD2. There are 19 residues in the CDR3. Germline V lookup: CDR1 MGHRA, CDR2 YSYEKL. The V and J ends lost 4 bases and 0 bases, in that order; junction bases with no gene match: 12.

V is TRBV6-1 and J is TRBJ2-5; 7 nucleotides agree with TRBD1. The V gene end was trimmed by 2 bases and the J gene end by 6 bases; junction bases not matched to a gene: 9. Looked up from germline, CDR1 is MNHNS and CDR2 is SASEGT. This CDR3 region has 15 residues. As DNA, the CDR3 is TGTGCCAGCAGTGAAACCCGGGACAGACGAAAGACCCAGTACTTC. It codes for CASSETRDRRKTQYF.

CDR3 amino acids: CASSNTQSGFYEQYF. CDR3 DNA sequence: TGTGCCAGCAGCAATACACAGTCGGGCTTCTACGAGCAGTACTTC. V usage is TRBV14 and J usage is TRBJ2-7; no firm D call. Germline values: CDR1 SGHDN, CDR2 FVKESK. The CDR3 is 15 residues long. V was trimmed by 5 bases and J by 3 bases, leaving 17 bases between them. Variable domain in full (rest from reference TRBV14 and TRBJ2-7): EAGVTQFPSHSVIEKGQTVTLRCDPISGHDNLYWYRRVMGKEIKFLLHFVKESKQDESGMPNNRFLAERTGGTYSTLKVQPAELEDSGVYFCASSNTQSGFYEQYFGPGTRLTVT.

This rearrangement joins TRBV5-1 to TRBJ2-1; D is unresolved. V was pared by 0 bases and J by 8 bases, with 3 bases between. The CDR3 runs to 11 residues. Germline V gene sequence: CDR1 SGHRS, CDR2 YFSETQ. CDR3 nucleotides: TGCGCCAGCAGCTTGGCCCATGAGCAGTTCTTC. Amino acids: CASSLAHEQFF.

The chain is built from TRBV4-1 and TRBJ1-4; TRBD1 agrees at 8 bases. This CDR3 region has 15 residues. V lost 0 bases and J lost 13; bases outside the gene matches: 10. Germline values: CDR1 MGHRA, CDR2 YSYEKL. The CDR3 DNA reads as TGCGCCAGCAGCCAAGATGCAGGGGGCGCGTCCGGACTGTTTTTT. Its translation is CASSQDAGGASGLFF.

V gene TRBV11-3 combines with J gene TRBJ2-5, with D possibly being TRBD1 or TRBD2 (5 bases each). The CDR3 totals 16 residues. With 2 bases removed from V and 0 bases from J, the gap between germline ends came to 13 bases. Germline-derived CDR1 and CDR2 are SGHNT and YENEEA. Written as DNA, the CDR3 is TGTGCCAGCAGCTTACGCGTCGGGACGTACCAAGAGACCCAGTACTTC. This gives the protein CASSLRVGTYQETQYF.

The CDR3 DNA is TGTGCCAGCAGTTTATTTGCAGAGAACACCGGGGAGCTGTTTTTT. This translates into CASSLFAENTGELFF. This chain connects TRBV28 to TRBJ2-2; no reliable D call. Trimming stripped 1 base from V and 1 base from J, with 7 bases between. This CDR3 has 15 amino acids. CDR1 and CDR2 (germline): MDHEN, SYDVKM.

The chain has TRBV19 and TRBJ1-1; 10 nucleotides align to TRBD1. V gave up 6 bases and J gave up 5 bases; unmatched junction bases: 3. Looked up from germline, CDR1 is LNHDA and CDR2 is SQIVND (reference sequence). The CDR3 consists of 13 residues. The CDR3: CASSWDRGTEAFF. The CDR3 DNA reads as TGTGCCAGTAGCTGGGACAGGGGTACTGAAGCTTTCTTT. Full variable domain (remainder filled in from reference TRBV19 and TRBJ1-1): DGGITQSPKYLFRKEGQNVTLSCEQNLNHDAMYWYRQDPGQGLRLIYYSQIVNDFQKGDIAEGYSVSREKKESFPLTVTSAQKNPTAFYLCASSWDRGTEAFFGQGTRLTVV.

The J gene is TRBJ2-1, the V gene TRBV7-6; D is unclear. CDR1 is SGHVS and CDR2 is FNYEAQ in the germline V gene. The V gene lost 2 bases and the J gene lost 4 bases, with 6 bases spanning the gap. This CDR3 comprises 13 residues. CDR3 bases: TGTGCCAGCAGCTTAAGTCCATACAATGAGCAGTTCTTC. Amino acid sequence: CASSLSPYNEQFF.

This clone was seen only once. This rearrangement joins TRBV2 to TRBJ2-7; D unresolved. Trimming shortened V by 4 bases and J by 3 bases, and 13 bases separated the two germline ends. The V gene's germline CDR1 is SNHLY and CDR2 FYNNEI. There are 14 residues in the CDR3. The CDR3 coding sequence is TGTGCCAGCAGTGCCCCGGTCCGAAACTACGAGCAGTACTTC. Protein sequence: CASSAPVRNYEQYF.

This chain connects TRBV27 to TRBJ2-6; D is undetermined. V lost 0 bases, J lost 0 bases, and 3 bases lay in between. The germline V gene encodes CDR1 MNHEY and CDR2 SMNVEV (reference sequence). The CDR3 is made up of 15 amino acids. CDR3 DNA: TGTGCCAGCAGTTTATCGAGCTCTGGGGCCAACGTCCTGACTTTC. Its translation is CASSLSSSGANVLTF.

The chain couples TRBV7-9 to TRBJ1-1, with TRBD1 identical over 8 bases. This CDR3 comprises 16 residues. CDR1 SEHNR and CDR2 FQNEAQ come from the germline V gene (reference sequence). Germline trimming cut 5 bases from V and 0 bases from J; bases unmatched to any gene: 8. The CDR3 loop is CASSRMTGVMNTEAFF. As DNA, the CDR3 is TGTGCCAGCAGCCGGATGACAGGGGTTATGAACACTGAAGCTTTCTTT.

CDR3 bases: TGTGCCAGCAGTTACTCGGGGACAAATAAGCAGTTCTTC. It yields the protein CASSYSGTNKQFF. V usage is TRBV6-6 and J usage is TRBJ2-1, with D perhaps matching TRBD1 (6 bases). Per the germline V gene, CDR1 is MNHNY and CDR2 is SVGAGI (reference sequence). The CDR3 extends over 13 amino acids. V lost 0 bases to trimming and J lost 11 bases, with 11 bases between them.

This chain uses TRBV7-9 with TRBJ1-4; D is perhaps TRBD1 (6 bases). Looked up from germline, CDR1 is SEHNR and CDR2 is FQNEAQ (reference sequence). The V end was cut by 5 bases, the J end by 8 bases, with 15 bases between. CDR3 length equals 14 residues. In DNA form, the CDR3 reads TGTGCCAGCAGCCCTCAGTTAGGGGGGGAAAAACTGTTTTTT. Translating gives CASSPQLGGEKLFF. Looking up the rest from reference TRBV7-9 and TRBJ1-4 gives the full variable domain: DTGVSQNPRHKITKRGQNVTFRCDPISEHNRLYWYRQTLGQGPEFLTYFQNEAQLEKSRLLSDRFSAERPKGSFSTLEIQRTEQGDSAMYLCASSPQLGGEKLFFGSGTQLSVL.

This chain links TRBV27 with TRBJ2-5, with 7 bases fitting TRBD1. The germline CDR1 and CDR2 sequences are MNHEY and SMNVEV (reference sequence). The CDR3 spans 17 residues. Trimming took 6 bases from V and 5 from J; bases not matched to a gene: 18. The CDR3 reads CASRRVGQARGVETQYF. In nucleotides, the CDR3 is TGTGCCAGCAGAAGGGTAGGACAGGCGAGAGGGGTCGAGACCCAGTACTTC.

Concerning this clone: The sample carries other DNA sequences with the same CDR3. The genes are TRBV27 and TRBJ1-1; D unclear. CDR1 is MNHEY, CDR2 SMNVEV, per germline (reference sequence). The CDR3 length is 13 residues. V lost 3 bases and J lost 0, with 5 bases in between. CDR3 nucleotide sequence: TGTGCCAGCAGTTTTACAGTGAACACTGAAGCTTTCTTT. Translated, it gives CASSFTVNTEAFF.

The CDR3 DNA reads TGCGCCAGCAGCCAAGATTTTCAGGGGCGGGGGATTAATTCACCCCTCCACTTT. This gives the protein CASSQDFQGRGINSPLHF. J is TRBJ1-6 and V is TRBV4-1, with D tentatively TRBD1 (6 bases). The CDR3 length is 18 residues. Germline values: CDR1 MGHRA, CDR2 YSYEKL. The V and J ends lost 0 bases and 6 bases respectively, with 18 bases between them.

This clone showed up just a few times. V and J are TRBV28 and TRBJ1-5; the D is unclear. The CDR3 length is 13 residues. Germline V gene lookup returns CDR1 MDHEN and CDR2 SYDVKM. Trimming cost V 2 bases and J 9 bases, with 11 bases left between them. CDR3 region: CASSLNRLRPQHF. The CDR3, as DNA: TGTGCCAGCAGTTTAAATAGGCTTAGGCCCCAGCATTTT.

This chain uses TRBV28 with TRBJ2-3, with D possibly TRBD1 on 5 matching bases. Germline loops: CDR1 MDHEN, CDR2 SYDVKM. Trimming stripped 7 bases from V and 5 bases from J, with 10 bases between. This CDR3 region has 12 residues. The CDR3 DNA is TGTGCCAGCACCGAAAGGGGAGATACGCAGTATTTT. Translating gives CASTERGDTQYF. Based on the CDR3 plus reference TRBV28 and TRBJ2-3, the full variable domain is DVKVTQSSRYLVKRTGEKVFLECVQDMDHENMFWYRQDPGLGLRLIYFSYDVKMKEKGDIPEGYSVSREKKERFSLILESASTNQTSMYLCASTERGDTQYFGPGTRLTVL.

A few counts support this clone. This chain joins TRBV11-2 and TRBJ2-3; no clear D. Trimming cost V 5 bases and J 2 bases, with 11 bases left between them. CDR3 length: 14 amino acids. CDR1 and CDR2 (germline): SGHAT, FQNNGV. The CDR3 loop is CASSPLEPTDTQYF. For the CDR3, the DNA is TGTGCCAGCAGCCCCCTAGAACCCACAGATACGCAGTATTTT.

The V gene is TRBV6-5, the J gene TRBJ1-2, with TRBD1 matching over 7 bases. The length of the CDR3 is 14 residues. CDR1 and CDR2 (germline): MNHEY, SVGAGI. V was clipped by 6 bases and J by 5 bases; unmatched bases: 9. The CDR3 bases are TGTGCCAGCAGGGCCGCGGGACAGCTTTATGGCTACACCTTC. This encodes CASRAAGQLYGYTF.

The chain joins TRBV10-3 to TRBJ1-5; no clear D. The CDR3 covers 13 residues. Trimming shortened V by 8 bases and J by 10 bases, and 18 bases separated the two germline ends. CDR1 is ENHRY, CDR2 SYGVKD, per germline. In DNA, the CDR3 is TGTGCCATCTCAGATACCCCCCCTCACCCCCAGCATTTT. Its protein is CAISDTPPHPQHF.

The V and J genes are TRBV6-1 and TRBJ1-1; TRBD1 matches 7 bases. This CDR3 is built from 14 residues. Germline V gene data show CDR1 as MNHNS and CDR2 as SASEGT. Trimming took 6 bases from V and 1 from J; bases not matched to a gene: 5. CDR3 in amino acids: CASRADRANTEAFF. CDR3 nucleotides: TGTGCCAGCAGAGCTGACAGGGCGAACACTGAAGCTTTCTTT.

This clone showed up just a few times. The chain combines TRBV21-1 with TRBJ2-7; the D call in the table, TRBD1, was not verified against the DNA. TRBV21-1 is classified as a pseudogene. This CDR3 contains 22 residues. The CDR3, as DNA: TGTGCCAGCAGCAACGACATGCGGACCGGGACAGGGGCCACAGAGGAACCCTACGAGCAGTACTTC. Translated: CASSNDMRTGTGATEEPYEQYF.

CDR3 in DNA: TGTGCCAGCAGCCAAGGTGGGGGGCGTATACCGAAGACCCAGTACTTC. Amino acids: CASSQGGGRIPKTQYF. The chain uses TRBV14 and TRBJ2-5, with D perhaps assigned TRBD1 or TRBD2 (6 bases each). V was trimmed by 1 base and J by 6 bases, leaving 18 bases between them. Germline V gives CDR1 SGHDN, CDR2 FVKESK. The CDR3 has 16 amino acids. Supplemented by reference TRBV14 and TRBJ2-5, the full variable domain reads EAGVTQFPSHSVIEKGQTVTLRCDPISGHDNLYWYRRVMGKEIKFLLHFVKESKQDESGMPNNRFLAERTGGTYSTLKVQPAELEDSGVYFCASSQGGGRIPKTQYFGPGTRLLVL.

This clone was recorded a few times. This chain links TRBV2 with TRBJ1-5; D may be TRBD1 (6 bases). Germline lookup yields CDR1 SNHLY and CDR2 FYNNEI. This CDR3 region has 15 residues. Trimming took 3 bases from V and 2 from J, leaving 11 bases between them. Written as DNA, the CDR3 is TGTGCCAGCAGTGAGCGGGGGCTGGGCAATCAGCCCCAGCATTTT. Amino acids: CASSERGLGNQPQHF.

The chain employs TRBV9 and TRBJ2-3; possible D gene TRBD2, 6 bases. V gave up 2 bases and J gave up 6 bases, with 10 bases separating them. The germline V gene has CDR1 SGDLS and CDR2 YYNGEE. CDR3 size: 13 residues. The CDR3 nucleotides read TGTGCCAGCAGCGTTGGAGGGGCCGATACGCAGTATTTT. Amino acid sequence: CASSVGGADTQYF.